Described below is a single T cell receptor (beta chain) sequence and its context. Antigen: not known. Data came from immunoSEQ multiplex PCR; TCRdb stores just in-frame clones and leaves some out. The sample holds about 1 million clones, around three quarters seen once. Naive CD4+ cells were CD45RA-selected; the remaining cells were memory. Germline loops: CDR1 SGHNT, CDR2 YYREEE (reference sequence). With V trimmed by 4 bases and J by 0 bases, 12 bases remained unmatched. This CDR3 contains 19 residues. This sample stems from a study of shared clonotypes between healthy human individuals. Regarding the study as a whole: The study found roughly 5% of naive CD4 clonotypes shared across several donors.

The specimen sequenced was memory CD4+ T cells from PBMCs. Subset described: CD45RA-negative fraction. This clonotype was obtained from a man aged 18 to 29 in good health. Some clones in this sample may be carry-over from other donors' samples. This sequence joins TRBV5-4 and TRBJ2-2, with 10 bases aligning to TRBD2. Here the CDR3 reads CASSKTKTSGQANTGELFF. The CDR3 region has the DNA TGTGCCAGCAGCAAAACGAAGACTAGCGGGCAAGCGAACACCGGGGAGCTGTTTTTT.